This T cell receptor beta chain is drawn from a study of PD-1 blockade in classical Hodgkin lymphoma. Regarding the study as a whole: Exclusion applied to patients who initiated nivolumab less than 1 year following ASCT. For complete responders, baseline diversity was comparable to that of newly diagnosed patients. Compared with healthy donors, newly diagnosed patients reportedly showed lower baseline TCR diversity. By cycle point C4D1, TCR diversity had risen significantly in CD4+ cells (but not CD8+ cells).

After removal of 2 bases from V and 0 bases from J, the junction contained 2 bases not matched to a gene. CDR1 KGHSH and CDR2 LQKENI come from the germline V gene. This CDR3 spans 15 amino acids. The sample's time point: cycle 4 day 1 (C4D1), after 6 weeks of nivolumab. Each patient relapsed following autologous stem cell transplantation, and prior brentuximab vedotin exposure differed. Repertoires were generated with immunoSEQ multiplex PCR, while TCRdb's copy carries only in-frame clones and drops some. The profile shows roughly 48,000 clones, approximately 86% of them singletons. This clone was counted between two and nine times. The antigen is unknown. Distinct nucleotide sequences in the sample also encode this CDR3.

The TCR sequence derives from a human donor with classical Hodgkin lymphoma. Sequencing used peripheral blood mononuclear cells (PBMCs), obtained before the fourth cycle of nivolumab. This chain joins TRBV18 and TRBJ1-1; 8 bases line up with TRBD1. The DNA for the CDR3 is TGTGCCAGCTCACCATGGACAGGGATGAACACTGAAGCTTTCTTT. Translation: CASSPWTGMNTEAFF.